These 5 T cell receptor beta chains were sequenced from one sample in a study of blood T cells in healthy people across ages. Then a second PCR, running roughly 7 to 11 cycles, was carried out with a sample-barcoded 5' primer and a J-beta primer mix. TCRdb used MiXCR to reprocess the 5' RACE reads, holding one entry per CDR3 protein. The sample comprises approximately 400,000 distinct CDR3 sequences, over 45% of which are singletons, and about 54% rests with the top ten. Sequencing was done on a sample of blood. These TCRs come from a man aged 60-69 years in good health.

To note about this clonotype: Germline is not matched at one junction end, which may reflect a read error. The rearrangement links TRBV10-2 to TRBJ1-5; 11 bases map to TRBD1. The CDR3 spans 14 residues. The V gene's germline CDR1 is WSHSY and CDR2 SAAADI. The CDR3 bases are TGCGCCGGCAGGGAGGACAGGGGGCGTCAGCCCCAGCATTTT. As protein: CAGREDRGRQPQHF.

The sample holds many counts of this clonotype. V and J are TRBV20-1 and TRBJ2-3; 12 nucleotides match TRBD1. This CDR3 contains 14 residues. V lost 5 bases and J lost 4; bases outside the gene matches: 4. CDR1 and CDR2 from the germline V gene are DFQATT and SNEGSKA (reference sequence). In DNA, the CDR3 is TGCAGTGCTGGGACAGGGGGCGGCGCAGATACGCAGTATTTT. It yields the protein CSAGTGGGADTQYF.

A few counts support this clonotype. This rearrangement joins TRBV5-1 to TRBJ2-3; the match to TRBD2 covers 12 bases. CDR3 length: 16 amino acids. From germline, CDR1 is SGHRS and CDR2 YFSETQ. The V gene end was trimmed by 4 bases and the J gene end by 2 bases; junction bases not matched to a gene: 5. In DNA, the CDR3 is TGCGCCAGCAGCCAAGGACTAGCGGGGATCACAGATACGCAGTATTTT. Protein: CASSQGLAGITDTQYF.

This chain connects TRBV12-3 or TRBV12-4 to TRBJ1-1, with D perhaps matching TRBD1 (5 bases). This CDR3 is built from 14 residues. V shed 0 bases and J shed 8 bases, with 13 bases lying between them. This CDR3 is CASSLARGVAEAFF. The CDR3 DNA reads TGTGCCAGCAGTTTAGCGAGAGGGGTGGCAGAAGCTTTCTTT.

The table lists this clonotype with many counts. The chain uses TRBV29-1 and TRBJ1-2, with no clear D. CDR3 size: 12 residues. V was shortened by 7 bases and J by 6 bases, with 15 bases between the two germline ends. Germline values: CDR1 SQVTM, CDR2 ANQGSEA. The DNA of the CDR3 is TGCAGCGCCTCCGGGGTGGGGAATGGCTACACCTTC. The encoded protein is CSASGVGNGYTF.